This is a list of T cell receptor beta chains from one sample in a study of blood T cell repertoires in COVID-19. Assay used: immunoSEQ multiplex PCR; TCRdb lists only in-frame clones, some missing. Here the sample spans about 230,000 clones, 70% to 90% being singletons. The specimen was PBMCs or T cells enriched from blood (not recorded which). All receptors derive from a man in his thirties or forties who had recovered from COVID-19. CDR3s include the opening cysteine and the closing phenylalanine or tryptophan. A D gene is named only where the DNA matches it firmly.

d_gene: TRBD2; j_gene: TRBJ2-2; v_gene: TRBV29-1; CDR3aa: CSVRAGWNTGELFF
d_gene: .; j_gene: TRBJ2-7; v_gene: TRBV29-1; CDR3aa: CSVEDRVYEQYF
d_gene: TRBD2; j_gene: TRBJ2-5; v_gene: TRBV2; CDR3aa: CASSTRGGFRETQYF
d_gene: TRBD1; j_gene: TRBJ2-4; v_gene: TRBV7-2; CDR3aa: CASSSGQGNIQYF
d_gene: TRBD2; j_gene: TRBJ2-3; v_gene: TRBV7-6; CDR3aa: CASSPVAGTSTDTQYF
d_gene: .; j_gene: TRBJ1-5; v_gene: TRBV19; CDR3aa: CASSIARLSNQPQHF
d_gene: .; j_gene: TRBJ2-5; v_gene: TRBV5-6; CDR3aa: CASSLGGLYQETQYF
d_gene: TRBD2; j_gene: TRBJ2-7; v_gene: TRBV7-2; CDR3aa: CASSLFGGGTYEQYF
d_gene: .; j_gene: TRBJ2-7; v_gene: TRBV19; CDR3aa: CARTGTHFYEQYF
d_gene: .; j_gene: TRBJ2-7; v_gene: TRBV30; CDR3aa: CAWSVGGGQTDEQYF
d_gene: TRBD2; j_gene: TRBJ2-7; v_gene: TRBV28; CDR3aa: CASSLWASGGAPQYF
d_gene: .; j_gene: TRBJ1-1; v_gene: TRBV7-9; CDR3aa: CASSSYAEAFF